What follows are 22 T cell receptor beta chains derived from one specimen sequenced in a study of OX40 agonist ivuxolimab in advanced cancers. Produced via immunoSEQ multiplex PCR; TCRdb's table is partial and in-frame only. Here the sample spans tens of thousands of clones, over 75% being singletons. Sequencing used CD4+ or CD8+ T cells sorted from blood, obtained in a trial of the OX40 agonist ivuxolimab. The receptors were sampled from an adult with an advanced solid tumor such as melanoma, head and neck, liver or kidney cancer.

The chain carries TRBV6-5 and TRBJ2-7; D not resolved. There are 15 residues in the CDR3. Germline lookup yields CDR1 MNHEY and CDR2 SVGAGI. With 5 bases removed from V and 3 bases from J, the gap between germline ends came to 17 bases. The CDR3 nucleotides are TGTGCCAGCAGTAACCGACGCACAACCGGCTACGAGCAGTACTTC. Its protein is CASSNRRTTGYEQYF.

This clone was counted between two and nine times. The chain employs TRBV4-1 and TRBJ1-1, with D maybe TRBD1 (6 bases). Germline CDR1 MGHRA, CDR2 YSYEKL. There are 14 residues in the CDR3. Trimming stripped 4 bases from V and 0 bases from J, with 9 bases between. This CDR3 is CASSPRTVNTEAFF. CDR3 bases: TGCGCCAGCAGCCCCCGGACAGTGAACACTGAAGCTTTCTTT.

The V call is TRBV10-3, the J call TRBJ2-5; the D is unclear. The CDR3 covers 15 residues. CDR1 and CDR2 from the germline V gene are ENHRY and SYGVKD. V was trimmed by 3 bases and J by 3 bases, leaving 14 bases between them. In DNA, the CDR3 is TGTGCCATCAGTGACCCTCTGGTCCGGGAAGAGACCCAGTACTTC. It specifies CAISDPLVREETQYF.

This chain uses TRBV11-2 with TRBJ2-1, with TRBD2 identical over 9 bases. There are 16 residues in the CDR3. V lost 1 base and J lost 7; bases outside the gene matches: 8. Per germline, CDR1 SGHAT and CDR2 FQNNGV. The CDR3 loop reads CASSLGGLAGMNEQFF. As DNA, the CDR3 is TGTGCCAGCAGCTTAGGGGGGCTAGCGGGGATGAATGAGCAGTTCTTC.

This clone was seen a single time. CDR3 nucleotides: TGTGCCAGCAGCCAAGAAGGGACTAGCGACTACAATGAGCAGTTCTTC. It yields the protein CASSQEGTSDYNEQFF. The chain combines TRBV4-2 with TRBJ2-1, with 10 bases aligning to TRBD2. The CDR3 extends over 16 amino acids. The trim removed 0 bases at V and 3 bases at J, leaving 2 bases unmatched. In germline, CDR1 is LGHNA, CDR2 YNFKEQ.

The chain is built from TRBV2 and TRBJ2-5, with TRBD1 identical over 8 bases. CDR3 size: 14 residues. The V gene end was trimmed by 5 bases and the J gene end by 2 bases; junction bases not matched to a gene: 4. CDR1 SNHLY and CDR2 FYNNEI come from the germline V gene. The CDR3 nucleotides are TGTGCCAGCAGTCAATGGGACAGGCAAGAGACCCAGTACTTC. Translation gives CASSQWDRQETQYF.

The rearrangement uses TRBV7-9 and TRBJ2-2; D remains unclear. CDR3 length: 16 residues. V was cut by 5 bases and J by 1 base, with 14 bases left in between. Germline lookup yields CDR1 SEHNR and CDR2 FQNEAQ (reference sequence). The chain's CDR3 is CASSPSGQKNTGELFF. CDR3 in DNA: TGTGCCAGCAGCCCAAGTGGGCAGAAGAACACCGGGGAGCTGTTTTTT.

The CDR3 region has the DNA TGTGCCAGCAGTCCAGGACCTGGGACGGAATCCTACGAGCAGTACTTC. Protein: CASSPGPGTESYEQYF. The chain combines TRBV28 with TRBJ2-7, with D possibly called TRBD1 or TRBD2 (5 bases each). Between the trimmed V and J ends, which lost 5 bases and 1 base, there was a span of 18 bases. The CDR3 contains 16 residues. Germline-derived CDR1 and CDR2 are MDHEN and SYDVKM.

This clone was found once. The rearrangement joins TRBV6-5 to TRBJ2-5; TRBD1 matches at 8 bases. The J call could be wrong; TRBJ2-7 is a better fit for the DNA end. The CDR3 has 15 residues. Germline CDR1 is MNHEY and CDR2 is SVGAGI. This CDR3 is CASSQGASRSDEQYF. DNA for the CDR3: TGTGCCAGCAGCCAGGGGGCCTCGCGATCGGACGAGCAGTACTTC.

The rearrangement uses TRBV19 and TRBJ2-3, with a weak D call TRBD1 (5 bases). With 2 bases removed from V and 3 bases from J, the gap between germline ends came to 12 bases. Germline V gene data show CDR1 as LNHDA and CDR2 as SQIVND (reference sequence). The CDR3 has 15 residues. The CDR3 region is CASSITLPGTDTQYF. The CDR3 DNA is TGTGCCAGTAGTATAACACTTCCAGGGACAGATACGCAGTATTTT.

The chain employs TRBV27 and TRBJ2-3, with D perhaps matching TRBD2 (7 bases). The CDR3 runs 16 residues. V was shortened by 8 bases and J by 5 bases, with 23 bases between the two germline ends. Germline CDR1 MNHEY, CDR2 SMNVEV (reference sequence). The CDR3 region is CASPPWGGGLVDTQYF. The DNA for the CDR3 is TGTGCCAGCCCTCCCTGGGGGGGCGGACTGGTAGATACGCAGTATTTT.

The CDR3: CASSDGGVYEQYF. CDR3 in DNA: TGTGCCAGCAGCGATGGGGGGGTCTACGAGCAGTACTTC. The rearrangement uses TRBV9 and TRBJ2-7; 7 nucleotides agree with TRBD2. With V trimmed by 3 bases and J by 3 bases, 3 bases remained unmatched. The CDR3 totals 13 residues. Germline CDR1 is SGDLS and CDR2 is YYNGEE.

The rearrangement uses TRBV15 and TRBJ2-2; D unclear. The CDR3 has 13 amino acids. Trimming took off 3 bases at V and 2 bases at J, with 4 bases between the two ends. Germline CDR1 is LNHNV and CDR2 is YYDKDF (reference sequence). CDR3 protein: CATSRGNTGELFF. CDR3 bases: TGTGCCACCAGCAGGGGTAACACCGGGGAGCTGTTTTTT. Looking up the rest from reference TRBV15 and TRBJ2-2 gives the full variable domain: DAMVIQNPRYQVTQFGKPVTLSCSQTLNHNVMYWYQQKSSQAPKLLFHYYDKDFNNEADTPDNFQSRRPNTSFCFLDIRSPGLGDTAMYLCATSRGNTGELFFGEGSRLTVL.

CDR3 sequence: CASSEKGGYQPQHF. CDR3 nucleotide sequence: TGTGCCAGCAGTGAAAAGGGGGGCTATCAGCCCCAGCATTTT. The chain recombines TRBV2 with TRBJ1-5, with TRBD1 as a possible D gene (6 bases). CDR1 is SNHLY and CDR2 is FYNNEI in the germline V gene. CDR3 length equals 14 residues. The V gene lost 2 bases and the J gene lost 5 bases, with 10 bases spanning the gap.

The gene calls are TRBV7-2 and TRBJ1-4, with D perhaps matching TRBD1 (5 bases). Deletions cut 3 bases from V and 0 bases from J, with 17 bases between. There are 18 residues in the CDR3. The germline V gene encodes CDR1 SGHTA and CDR2 FQGNSA. CDR3 region: CASSFTRVGGATNEKLFF. In DNA form, the CDR3 reads TGTGCCAGCAGCTTTACCAGGGTGGGGGGTGCAACTAATGAAAAACTGTTTTTT.

The chain links TRBV5-1 to TRBJ2-3; TRBD1 aligns across 8 bases. CDR3 length: 15 residues. Looked up from germline, CDR1 is SGHRS and CDR2 is YFSETQ. J lost 3 bases, V lost 1 base, and 4 bases had no gene match. CDR3 loop: CASSLWTGRTDTQYF. The CDR3 nucleotides read TGCGCCAGCAGCTTGTGGACAGGGCGGACAGATACGCAGTATTTT.

The chain employs TRBV9 and TRBJ1-6; D remains unclear. V lost 4 bases to trimming and J lost 5 bases, with 16 bases between them. The germline gives CDR1 SGDLS, CDR2 YYNGEE. The CDR3 runs to 16 residues. The CDR3 sequence is CASSPTGSPDNSPLHF. CDR3 DNA: TGTGCCAGCAGCCCCACGGGGTCACCAGATAATTCACCCCTCCACTTT.

The V call is TRBV7-3, the J call TRBJ2-1; weak D call: TRBD2 (5 bases). Germline assignment: CDR1 SGHTA and CDR2 FQGTGA. The CDR3 totals 13 residues. V shed 4 bases and J shed 5 bases, with 9 bases lying between them. CDR3 sequence: CASSWGVDNEQFF. The CDR3 nucleotides read TGTGCCAGCAGCTGGGGAGTGGACAATGAGCAGTTCTTC.

The chain has TRBV6-5 and TRBJ2-7, with no clear D. The germline V gene has CDR1 MNHEY and CDR2 SVGAGI. CDR3 length: 13 amino acids. V lost 0 bases, J lost 2 bases, and 5 bases lay in between. The DNA for the CDR3 is TGTGCCAGCAGTTACTCTAGAACCTACGAGCAGTACTTC. This sequence encodes CASSYSRTYEQYF.

This chain links TRBV21-1 with TRBJ2-7; the table's TRBD2 call for D was not verified on the DNA. TRBV21-1 is noted as a pseudogene. The CDR3 has 15 residues. The CDR3 region is CASSEGREGSYEQYF. In DNA form, the CDR3 reads TGTGCCAGCAGCGAGGGGCGGGAGGGGTCCTACGAGCAGTACTTC.

The chain has TRBV7-2 and TRBJ2-1, with 12 nucleotides matching TRBD2. The CDR3 extends over 16 amino acids. Germline V gene sequence: CDR1 SGHTA, CDR2 FQGNSA. The V gene end was trimmed by 3 bases and the J gene end by 8 bases; junction bases not matched to a gene: 8. The CDR3 DNA reads TGTGCCAGCAGCTTCCTGACTAGCGGGAGTGGGGATGAGCAGTTCTTC. This sequence encodes CASSFLTSGSGDEQFF.

The V call is TRBV11-2, the J call TRBJ2-2, with no clear D. This CDR3 spans 19 amino acids. The V end was cut by 0 bases, the J end by 0 bases, with 17 bases between. Germline V gene sequence: CDR1 SGHAT, CDR2 FQNNGV. In nucleotides, the CDR3 is TGTGCCAGCAGCTTAGATTCCGGTTCGGTGAATCCGAACACCGGGGAGCTGTTTTTT. Residues: CASSLDSGSVNPNTGELFF.